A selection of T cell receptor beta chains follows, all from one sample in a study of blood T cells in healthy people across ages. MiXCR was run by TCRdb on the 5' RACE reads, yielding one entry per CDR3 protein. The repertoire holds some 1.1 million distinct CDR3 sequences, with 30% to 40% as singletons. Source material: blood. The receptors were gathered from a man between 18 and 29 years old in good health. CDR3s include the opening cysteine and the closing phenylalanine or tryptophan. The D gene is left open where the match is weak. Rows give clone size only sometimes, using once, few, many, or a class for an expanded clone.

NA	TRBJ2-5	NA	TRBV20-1	CSAQTGETQYF	TGCAGTGCCCAAACCGGAGAGACCCAGTACTTC
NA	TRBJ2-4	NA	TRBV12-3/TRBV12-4	CASSLDIKNIQYF	TGTGCCAGCAGTTTAGATATCAAAAACATTCAGTACTTC
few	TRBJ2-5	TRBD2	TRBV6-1	CASSTTTSGGALTETQYF	TGTGCCAGCAGCACCACCACTAGCGGGGGGGCGTTGACAGAGACCCAGTACTTC
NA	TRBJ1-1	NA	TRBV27	CASSLAGVRTEAFF	TGTGCCAGCAGTCTGGCAGGGGTTAGGACTGAAGCTTTCTTT
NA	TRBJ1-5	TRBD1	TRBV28	CASGTGEGNQPQHF	TGTGCCAGCGGGACAGGGGAAGGCAATCAGCCCCAGCATTTT
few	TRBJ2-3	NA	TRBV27	CASSLSNPGPRDTQYF	TGTGCCAGCAGTTTATCTAATCCCGGGCCGCGCGATACGCAGTATTTT
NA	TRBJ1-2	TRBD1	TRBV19	CASRSGTGDYGYTF	TGTGCCAGTAGATCCGGGACAGGAGACTATGGCTACACCTTC
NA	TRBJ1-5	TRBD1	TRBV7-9	CASSLSDRGNQPQHF	TGTGCCAGCAGCCTATCTGACAGGGGCAATCAGCCCCAGCATTTT
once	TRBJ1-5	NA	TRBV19	CASSAGQKNQPQHF	TGTGCCAGTAGCGCAGGACAGAAAAATCAGCCCCAGCATTTT
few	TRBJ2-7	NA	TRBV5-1	CASSSGPGTALFEQYF	TGCGCCAGCAGCTCAGGCCCCGGGACGGCGTTGTTCGAGCAGTACTTC